The sequence of this T cell receptor beta chain was determined in a study of T cell repertoires in cytomegalovirus infection. Study-wide background: Peptides in the study included HLA-C-restricted and HLA-B-restricted CMV epitopes. Evidence of both CMV infection and a matching HLA type came from public TCR beta signatures. The study's findings and limits: CMV-specific TCR beta clonotypes restricted by HLA-C dominated the ex vivo response. Using cumulative public TCR beta family frequency, the authors identified those who carried CMV together with the relevant HLA.

Germline assignment: CDR1 LGHNA and CDR2 YSLEER. CDR3 size: 13 residues. Trimming left V 5 bases short and J 1 base short, with 7 bases between. TCRdb passed the reads through MiXCR, listing each CDR3 protein once. The sample includes hundreds of thousands of distinct CDR3 sequences, around 35% of them seen just once. Note on this clonotype: Antigen unknown.

V gene TRBV4-3 combines with J gene TRBJ2-3, with a weak D call TRBD2 (5 bases). The sequence was collected from a human donor in good health (CMV status not recorded). Some clones in this sample may be carry-over from other donors' samples. Sequences were derived from cultured PBMCs, sampled from culture after CMV antigen stimulation. This CDR3 reads CASSELGTDTQYF. The CDR3 coding sequence is TGCGCCAGCAGCGAACTAGGCACAGATACGCAGTATTTT.